Detailed here is one T cell receptor (beta chain). What it binds is not known. The data are from a study of T-cell memory formation after mild COVID-19. Study-level results: The pre-infection memory compartment contained some responding clones, suggesting cross-reactive memory joined.

Germline-derived CDR1 and CDR2 are MNHNS and SASEGT. Trimming left V 1 base short and J 6 bases short, with 8 bases between. The CDR3 is 13 amino acids. In TCRdb, the 5' RACE reads were re-called with MiXCR into one record per CDR3 protein. The sample holds roughly 200,000 distinct CDR3 sequences, under 20% seen once. Sequenced: PBMCs or a T cell subset sorted from them (not recorded which). The chain uses TRBV6-1 and TRBJ2-3, with no clear D. The sequence derives from an adult woman who had mild COVID-19 (a few samples of this study predate the infection). Cell type and time point are not known. CDR3 loop: CASSEVVRDTQYF. CDR3 in DNA: TGTGCCAGCAGTGAAGTAGTCCGGGATACGCAGTATTTT.